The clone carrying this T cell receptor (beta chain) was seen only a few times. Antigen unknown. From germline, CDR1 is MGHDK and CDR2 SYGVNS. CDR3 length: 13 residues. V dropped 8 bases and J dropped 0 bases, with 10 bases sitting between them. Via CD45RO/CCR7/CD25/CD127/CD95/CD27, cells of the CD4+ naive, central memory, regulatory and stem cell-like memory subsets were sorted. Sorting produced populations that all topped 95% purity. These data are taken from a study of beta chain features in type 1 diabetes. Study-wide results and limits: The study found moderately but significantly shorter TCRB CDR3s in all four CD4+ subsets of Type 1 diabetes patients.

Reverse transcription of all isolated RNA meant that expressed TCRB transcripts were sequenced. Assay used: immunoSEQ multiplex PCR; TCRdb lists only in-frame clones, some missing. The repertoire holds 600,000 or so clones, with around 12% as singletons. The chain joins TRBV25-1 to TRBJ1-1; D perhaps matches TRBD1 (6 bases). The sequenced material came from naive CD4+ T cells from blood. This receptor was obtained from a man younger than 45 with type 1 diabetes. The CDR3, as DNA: TGTGCCAGCTCGGACAGTTTGAACACTGAAGCTTTCTTT. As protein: CASSDSLNTEAFF.